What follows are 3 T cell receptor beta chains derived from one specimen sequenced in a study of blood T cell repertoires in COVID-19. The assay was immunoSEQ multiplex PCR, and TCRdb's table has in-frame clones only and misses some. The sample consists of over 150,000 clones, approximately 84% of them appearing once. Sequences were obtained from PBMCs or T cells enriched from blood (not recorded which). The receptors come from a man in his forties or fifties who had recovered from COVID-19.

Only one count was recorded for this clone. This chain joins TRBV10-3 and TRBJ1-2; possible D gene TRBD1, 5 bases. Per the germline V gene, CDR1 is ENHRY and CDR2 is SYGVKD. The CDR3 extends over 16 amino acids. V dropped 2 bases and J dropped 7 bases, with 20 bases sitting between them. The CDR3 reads CAISETQGSEVGGYTF. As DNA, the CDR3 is TGTGCCATCAGTGAGACTCAGGGTTCTGAGGTTGGTGGCTACACCTTC.

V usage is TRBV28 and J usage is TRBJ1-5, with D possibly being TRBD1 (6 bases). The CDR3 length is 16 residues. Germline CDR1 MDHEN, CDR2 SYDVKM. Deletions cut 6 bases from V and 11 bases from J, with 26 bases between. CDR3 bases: TGTGCCAGCAGGCCGCCCTTCAGGGGTCGGTATCGGGCCCAGCATTTT. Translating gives CASRPPFRGRYRAQHF.

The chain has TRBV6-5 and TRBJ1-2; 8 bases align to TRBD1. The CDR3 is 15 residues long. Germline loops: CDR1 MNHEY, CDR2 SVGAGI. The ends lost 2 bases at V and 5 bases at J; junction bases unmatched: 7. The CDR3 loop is CASSYEDRGKYGYTF. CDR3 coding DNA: TGTGCCAGCAGTTACGAAGACAGGGGAAAGTATGGCTACACCTTC.